Listed here are 7 T cell receptor beta chains from one sample, sequenced in a study of blood T cells in healthy people across ages. Next came a second PCR, run for about 7 to 12 cycles, which used a sample-barcoded 5' primer along with a J-beta primer mix. A single record per CDR3 protein comes from TCRdb applying MiXCR to the 5' RACE reads. The sample contains roughly 720,000 distinct CDR3 sequences, about 55% of which appear only once. Sequencing input: blood. These TCRs come from a man older than 75 in good health.

The rearrangement joins TRBV27 to TRBJ2-3; 7 nucleotides match TRBD1. Trimming took 1 base from V and 0 from J; bases not matched to a gene: 7. Germline CDR1 is MNHEY and CDR2 is SMNVEV (reference sequence). The CDR3 has 17 amino acids. The CDR3, as DNA: TGTGCCAGCAGTTTATATCCAGGGGGTACTAGCACAGATACGCAGTATTTT. Residues: CASSLYPGGTSTDTQYF.

This clonotype was picked up a small number of times. The chain is built from TRBV21-1 and TRBJ1-2; the listed D gene, TRBD1, was not tested against the DNA. TRBV21-1 is recorded as a pseudogene. This CDR3 region has 13 residues. The CDR3 bases are TGTGCCACCCCCGGACAGGGGGCCGGGGGCTACACCTTC. Protein: CATPGQGAGGYTF.

To note about this clonotype: The junction departs from germline at one end; a sequencing error may be responsible. This rearrangement joins TRBV20-1 to TRBJ2-3; TRBD1 or TRBD2 may be the D gene (5 bases each). Germline CDR1 is DFQATT and CDR2 is SNEGSKA (reference sequence). This CDR3 has 14 residues. The CDR3 coding sequence is TGCAGTGCTAGGCCCGGGATAGCGACAGATGCGCAGTATTTT. Amino acids: CSARPGIATDAQYF.

The chain couples TRBV28 to TRBJ1-6; no definite D call. CDR1 MDHEN and CDR2 SYDVKM come from the germline V gene. Trimming left V 3 bases short and J 7 bases short, with 16 bases between. This CDR3 has 16 amino acids. The DNA for the CDR3 is TGTGCCAGCAGTTTGATTGAGACCCTCCGGAATTCACCCCTCCACTTT. Protein sequence: CASSLIETLRNSPLHF.

This clonotype was observed a single time. V and J are TRBV10-3 and TRBJ2-1; the D is unclear. Germline V gene data show CDR1 as ENHRY and CDR2 as SYGVKD. CDR3 length: 13 residues. The V end lost 8 bases, the J end lost 4 bases, and 12 bases lay between the germline ends. The CDR3 spells CAIGQATYNEQFF. The CDR3 DNA reads as TGTGCCATCGGTCAGGCCACGTACAATGAGCAGTTCTTC.

This clonotype was detected a few times. The CDR3 coding sequence is TGCGCCAGCAGCTTGGCGGCGAGGGGGGACCTCACCCCCTACGAGCAGTACTTC. Translation gives CASSLAARGDLTPYEQYF. This chain connects TRBV5-1 to TRBJ2-7; perhaps D is TRBD1 or TRBD2 (6 bases each). Germline CDR1 reads SGHRS; CDR2 reads YFSETQ. Trimming took off 0 bases at V and 2 bases at J, with 21 bases between the two ends. The CDR3 runs to 18 residues.

This chain connects TRBV4-2 to TRBJ2-1; D is undetermined. Germline V lookup: CDR1 LGHNA, CDR2 YNFKEQ. The length of the CDR3 is 19 residues. V shed 2 bases and J shed 0 bases, with 20 bases lying between them. CDR3 DNA sequence: TGTGCCAGCAGCCAACCCTGGGCAGCCCTGGACGTCTCCTACAATGAGCAGTTCTTC. Translating gives CASSQPWAALDVSYNEQFF.